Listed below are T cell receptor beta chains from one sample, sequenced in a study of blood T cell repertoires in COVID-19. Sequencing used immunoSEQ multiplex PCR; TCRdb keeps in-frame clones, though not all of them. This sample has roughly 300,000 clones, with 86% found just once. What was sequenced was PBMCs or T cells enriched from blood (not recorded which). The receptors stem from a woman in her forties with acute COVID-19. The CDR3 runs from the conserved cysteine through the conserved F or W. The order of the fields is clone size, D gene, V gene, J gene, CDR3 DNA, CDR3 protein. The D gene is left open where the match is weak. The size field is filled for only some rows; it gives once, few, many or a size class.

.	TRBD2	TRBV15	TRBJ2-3	TGTGCCACCAGCAGAGATGGACTAGCGGCTAGCACAGATACGCAGTATTTT	CATSRDGLAASTDTQYF
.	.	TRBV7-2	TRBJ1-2	TGTGCCAGCAGCTTAGAAGCCGGGGGACCGGGCTACACCTTC	CASSLEAGGPGYTF
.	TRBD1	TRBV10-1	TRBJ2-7	TGCGCCAGCAGTTACGGGACAGGGGAGGACTACGAGCAGTACTTC	CASSYGTGEDYEQYF
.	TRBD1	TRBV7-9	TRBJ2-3	TGTGCCAGCAGCTATGGGACAGCACGAGGTGACGATACGCAGTATTTT	CASSYGTARGDDTQYF
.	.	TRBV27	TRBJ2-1	TGTGCCAGCAGTTTCCTGCAGGGTCCTTACAATGAGCAGTTCTTC	CASSFLQGPYNEQFF
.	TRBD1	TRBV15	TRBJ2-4	TGTGCCACCAGCAGAGATCCTCGACAGGGGAGACTAGCCAAAAACATTCAGTACTTC	CATSRDPRQGRLAKNIQYF
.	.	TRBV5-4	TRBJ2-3	TGTGCCAGCAGCTTGCCCTACACAGATACGCAGTATTTT	CASSLPYTDTQYF
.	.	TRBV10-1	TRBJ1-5	TGCGCCAAAACAGAGCGGCCGGATCAGCCCCAGCATTTT	CAKTERPDQPQHF
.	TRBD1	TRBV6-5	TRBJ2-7	TGTGCCAGCAGCCGGGACAGGGGCTACGAGCAGTACTTC	CASSRDRGYEQYF
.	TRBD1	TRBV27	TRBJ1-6	TGTGCCAGCAGTTTAAACTACAGGGGGCTAAGGAATAATTCACCCCTCCACTTT	CASSLNYRGLRNNSPLHF
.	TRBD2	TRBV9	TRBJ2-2	TGTGCCAGTCGGACTAGCGGGGGCTCCGGGGAGCTGTTTTTT	CASRTSGGSGELFF
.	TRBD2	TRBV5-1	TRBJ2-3	TGCGCCAGCAGCTCGCTTAGCGGGAGGGCCGGGACAGATACGCAGTATTTT	CASSSLSGRAGTDTQYF
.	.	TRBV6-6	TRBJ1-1	TGTGCCAGCAACCTGAAGTGGGCAGGTGGGACTGAAGCTTTCTTT	CASNLKWAGGTEAFF
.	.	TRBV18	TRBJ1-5	TGTGCCAGCTCACCTGAAAAACGGAATCAGCCCCAGCATTTT	CASSPEKRNQPQHF
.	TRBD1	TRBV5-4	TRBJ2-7	TGTGCCAGCAGCCACAGACAGGGGGCGGCCTACGAGCAGTACTTC	CASSHRQGAAYEQYF
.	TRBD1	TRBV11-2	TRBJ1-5	TGTGCCAGCAGCTTAGGGGCCACAGGGGATAGCAATCAGCCCCAGCATTTT	CASSLGATGDSNQPQHF
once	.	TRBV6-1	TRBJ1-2	TGTGCCAGCAGTGAGTCACCCCACAATAACTATGGCTACACCTTC	CASSESPHNNYGYTF
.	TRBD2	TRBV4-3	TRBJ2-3	TGCGCCAGCAGCCAAGTCGGCGGGAGGGCCGAGGATACGCAGTATTTT	CASSQVGGRAEDTQYF
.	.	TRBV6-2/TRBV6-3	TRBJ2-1	TGTGCCAGCAGTTACTCGACATTCTCCTACAGGGTGGGCAATGAGCAGTTCTTC	CASSYSTFSYRVGNEQFF
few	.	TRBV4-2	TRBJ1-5	TGTGCCAGCAGCCAAGAATTGGCCGGGGGTTATCAGCCCCAGCATTTT	CASSQELAGGYQPQHF
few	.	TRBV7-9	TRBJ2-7	TGTGCCAGCAGCTTTCAAGGGGTTGAGCAGTACTTC	CASSFQGVEQYF
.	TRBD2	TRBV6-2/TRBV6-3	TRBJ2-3	TGTGCCAGCAGCACCGGGACTACCTATAGCACAGATACGCAGTATTTT	CASSTGTTYSTDTQYF
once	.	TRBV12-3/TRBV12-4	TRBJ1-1	TGTGCCAGCATTAGGAGCATGAACACTGAAGCTTTCTTT	CASIRSMNTEAFF
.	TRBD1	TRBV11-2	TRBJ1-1	TGTGCCAGCAGCAGTAAGACAGGGGCTGAAGCTTTCTTT	CASSSKTGAEAFF
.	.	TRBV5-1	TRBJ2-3	TGCGCCAGCAGCGCCACCGACAGGCACACAGATACGCAGTATTTT	CASSATDRHTDTQYF
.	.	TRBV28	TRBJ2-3	TGTGCCAGCAGTTTTTCAGGGATAATCCCAGATACGCAGTATTTT	CASSFSGIIPDTQYF
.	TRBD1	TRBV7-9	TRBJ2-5	TGTGCCAGCAGCCGCCTTCAGGGGGCGCGGGAAGAGACCCAGTACTTC	CASSRLQGAREETQYF
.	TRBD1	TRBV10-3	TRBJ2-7	TGTGCCATCAGCTTTTTGACAGGGTTAACCTACGAGCAGTACTTC	CAISFLTGLTYEQYF
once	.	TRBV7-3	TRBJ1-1	TGTGCCAGCACCTTAATAGACAGTTTTACCACTGAAGCTTTCTTT	CASTLIDSFTTEAFF
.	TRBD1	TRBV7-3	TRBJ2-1	TGTGCCAGCAGCTCCGACAGGGGAGAGTACAATGAGCAGTTCTTC	CASSSDRGEYNEQFF
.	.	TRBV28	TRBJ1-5	TGTGCCAGCACCGCAGGGGTAAGCAATCAGCCCCAGCATTTT	CASTAGVSNQPQHF
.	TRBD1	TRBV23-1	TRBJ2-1	TGCGCCAGCAGTCAAGTTGACAGGGCCTACAATGAGCAGTTCTTC	CASSQVDRAYNEQFF
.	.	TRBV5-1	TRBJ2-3	TGCGCCAGCAGCCCTAGGTTGGCGGGATCGGGCACAGATACGCAGTATTTT	CASSPRLAGSGTDTQYF
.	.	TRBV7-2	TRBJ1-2	TGTGCCAGCAGCTTAGGGGGGGGGCAGTCTATTAACTATGGCTACACCTTC	CASSLGGGQSINYGYTF
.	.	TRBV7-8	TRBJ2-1	TGTGCCAGCAGCTTAGCGGTATTGGTGCCGAGCTCCTACAATGAGCAGTTCTTC	CASSLAVLVPSSYNEQFF
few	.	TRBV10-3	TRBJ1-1	TGTGCCATCAGTGATCGGGGCACTGAAGCTTTCTTT	CAISDRGTEAFF
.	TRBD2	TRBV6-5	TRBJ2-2	TGTGCCAGCACCGGACTAGCGGGGAGTACCGGGGAGCTGTTTTTT	CASTGLAGSTGELFF
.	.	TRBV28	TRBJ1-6	TGTGCCAGCAGTCTGGGGGTGGGGGCGGTGGGGTTACGGGGCCTCCACTTT	CASSLGVGAVGLRGLHF
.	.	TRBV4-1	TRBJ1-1	TGCGCCAGCAGCCAGAGACAGATGAACACTGAAGCTTTCTTT	CASSQRQMNTEAFF
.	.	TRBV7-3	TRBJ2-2	TGTGCCAGCAAGGGTAGCGGTCCCGGGGAGCTGTTTTTT	CASKGSGPGELFF
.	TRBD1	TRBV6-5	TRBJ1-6	TGTGCCAGCAGTTACTCCAACAGGGGCAATTCACCCCTCCACTTT	CASSYSNRGNSPLHF
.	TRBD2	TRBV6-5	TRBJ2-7	TGTGCCGGACGCGGGGCGGGGGGCCTACATTCGTACTTC	CAGRGAGGLHSYF
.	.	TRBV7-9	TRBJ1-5	TGTGCCAGCAGCTTAGACAATTATCGGGGGCCCCAGCATTTT	CASSLDNYRGPQHF
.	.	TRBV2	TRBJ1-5	TGTGCCAGCAGTGGAACAGGGAATCAGCCCCAGCATTTT	CASSGTGNQPQHF
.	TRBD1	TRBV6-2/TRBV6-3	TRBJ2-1	TGTGCCAGCAGTACCGCCGACCCAGGACAGGGTTCGACTCGGGTTTACAATGAGCAGTTCTTC	CASSTADPGQGSTRVYNEQFF
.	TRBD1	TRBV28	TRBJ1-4	TGTGCCAGCAGTTCCAGGGACAGGTTAATGATAAAACTGTTTTTT	CASSSRDRLMIKLFF
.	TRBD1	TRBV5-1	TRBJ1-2	TGCGCCAGCAGCTCCGGACAGGGGTACTATGGCTACACCTTC	CASSSGQGYYGYTF
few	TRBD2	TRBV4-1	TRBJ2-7	TGCGCCAGCAGCCGCAATCTAGCGGTCTCCTACGAGCAGTACTTC	CASSRNLAVSYEQYF
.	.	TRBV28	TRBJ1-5	TGTGCCAGCAGATATTCTGGGGGGAAGCAGCCCCAGCATTTT	CASRYSGGKQPQHF
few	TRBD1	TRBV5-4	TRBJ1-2	TGTGCCAGCAGCCCAGCGACAGGGAACTATGGCTACACCTTC	CASSPATGNYGYTF
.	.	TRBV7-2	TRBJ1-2	TGTGCCAGCAGCTTAGCCAGTTATGGCTACACCTTC	CASSLASYGYTF